Below are 18 T cell receptor beta chains sequenced from a single sample in a study of blood T cell repertoires in COVID-19. Libraries were prepared by immunoSEQ multiplex PCR; TCRdb keeps only in-frame clonotypes and omits some of them. The data contain 95,000 to 150,000 clones, about 94% of them seen just once; the ten biggest clones take up around 1.9%. Material: peripheral blood. These receptors all come from a man aged 50 to 59 with COVID-19, enrolled during active disease.

The V and J genes are TRBV13 and TRBJ2-3; 12 nucleotides agree with TRBD2. V shed 6 bases and J 7 bases; nucleotides not matched to a gene: 11. Looked up from germline, CDR1 is PRHDT and CDR2 is FYEKMQ (reference sequence). CDR3 length equals 16 residues. CDR3 loop: CASSSRLAGESYTQYF. The CDR3 nucleotides read TGTGCCAGCAGTTCGCGACTAGCGGGAGAGTCTTATACGCAGTATTTT. Full variable domain (missing parts from reference TRBV13 and TRBJ2-3): AAGVIQSPRHLIKEKRETATLKCYPIPRHDTVYWYQQGPGQDPQFLISFYEKMQSDKGSIPDRFSAQQFSDYHSELNMSSLELGDSALYFCASSSRLAGESYTQYFGPGTRLTVL.

V usage is TRBV6-5 and J usage is TRBJ1-1, with unresolved D. Between the trimmed V and J ends, which lost 4 bases and 4 bases, there was a span of 19 bases. CDR1 and CDR2 (germline): MNHEY, SVGAGI. The CDR3 runs to 16 residues. CDR3 sequence: CASSSTHFSGFTEAFF. The DNA for the CDR3 is TGTGCCAGCAGTTCCACTCATTTTTCGGGTTTCACTGAAGCTTTCTTT.

This clone has a single count. The chain joins TRBV12-1 to TRBJ2-3; the table's D gene call, TRBD1, was not cross checked with the DNA. TRBV12-1 is described as a pseudogene. The CDR3 is 17 residues long. The CDR3 sequence: CASSFNRDRGEVDTQYF. The CDR3 DNA reads as TGTGCCAGCAGCTTTAATCGGGACAGGGGTGAGGTAGATACGCAGTATTTT.

This chain links TRBV5-1 with TRBJ2-2; TRBD2 matches 9 bases. CDR3 length equals 15 residues. Trimming removed 4 bases from V and 5 bases from J; junction bases left unmatched: 6. Germline CDR1 SGHRS, CDR2 YFSETQ. The CDR3 loop is CASSSGLAFTGELFF. For the CDR3, the DNA is TGCGCCAGCAGCAGCGGACTAGCGTTTACCGGGGAGCTGTTTTTT.

The gene calls are TRBV5-1 and TRBJ2-4, with 9 bases that match TRBD1. This CDR3 is 14 amino acids long. The V segment lost 4 bases and the J segment 7 bases; nucleotides outside the gene matches: 6. Looked up from germline, CDR1 is SGHRS and CDR2 is YFSETQ. The CDR3, as DNA: TGCGCCAGCAGCACGACAGGGGGTATGAACATTCAGTACTTC. It yields the protein CASSTTGGMNIQYF.

V is TRBV7-2 and J is TRBJ2-7, with 9 bases aligning to TRBD1. With V trimmed by 3 bases and J by 4 bases, 4 bases remained unmatched. Germline V lookup: CDR1 SGHTA, CDR2 FQGNSA. The CDR3 length is 14 residues. CDR3 residues: CASSFRDRAYEQYF. In DNA form, the CDR3 reads TGTGCCAGCAGCTTCCGGGACAGGGCGTACGAGCAGTACTTC.

The chain recombines TRBV6-1 with TRBJ1-5; D is uncertain. The germline gives CDR1 MNHNS, CDR2 SASEGT. This CDR3 contains 15 residues. Trimming stripped 3 bases from V and 2 bases from J, with 11 bases between. CDR3 coding DNA: TGTGCCAGCAGTGACCGGGAGACGGGCAATCAGCCCCAGCATTTT. It yields the protein CASSDRETGNQPQHF.

The DNA of the CDR3 is TGCAGCGTTGTAAGGGACAGTGGCCAACGAGACGAGCAGTACTTC. Protein: CSVVRDSGQRDEQYF. The V gene is TRBV29-1, the J gene TRBJ2-7, with TRBD1 matching 7 bases. Germline trimming cut 4 bases from V and 5 bases from J; bases unmatched to any gene: 14. The CDR3 spans 15 residues. Germline CDR1 reads SQVTM; CDR2 reads ANQGSEA.

V is TRBV20-1 and J is TRBJ2-7; no definite D call. CDR1 is DFQATT and CDR2 is SNEGSKA in the germline V gene (reference sequence). The CDR3 runs 11 residues. The ends were cut back, 7 bases at V and 3 bases at J, with 10 bases in the middle. This chain's CDR3 is CSGLLDYEQYF. As DNA, the CDR3 is TGCAGTGGCCTACTCGACTACGAGCAGTACTTC.

The chain uses TRBV7-6 and TRBJ2-1, with D maybe TRBD1 (5 bases). In germline, CDR1 is SGHVS, CDR2 FNYEAQ. Trimming pared 2 bases from V and 0 bases from J, leaving 14 bases between. This CDR3 has 17 residues. This chain's CDR3 is CASSLRGADLSYNEQFF. In DNA form, the CDR3 reads TGTGCCAGCAGCTTAAGGGGTGCAGACCTCTCCTACAATGAGCAGTTCTTC.

The chain is built from TRBV19 and TRBJ1-6; 7 bases fit TRBD1. Germline V gene data show CDR1 as LNHDA and CDR2 as SQIVND (reference sequence). This CDR3 contains 13 residues. Unmatched junction bases numbered 1, after V lost 4 bases and J lost 7 bases. CDR3: CASSRQGNSPLHF. The CDR3 coding sequence is TGTGCCAGTAGTAGACAGGGAAATTCACCCCTCCACTTT.

The genes are TRBV5-1 and TRBJ2-1, with 9 bases that match TRBD2. This CDR3 contains 22 residues. The germline V gene has CDR1 SGHRS and CDR2 YFSETQ. Unmatched junction bases numbered 23, after V lost 4 bases and J lost 0 bases. Here the CDR3 DNA reads TGCGCCAGCAGCCTCAGGGGAAGTCCGTTTTCTAGCGGGAAGGGCTCCTACAATGAGCAGTTCTTC. Residues: CASSLRGSPFSSGKGSYNEQFF.

The CDR3 DNA reads TGCGCCAGCAGCTCCCATCTATCGGGGACAGGAGAGACCCAGTACTTC. It specifies CASSSHLSGTGETQYF. The chain recombines TRBV5-1 with TRBJ2-5, with TRBD1 identical over 8 bases. CDR1 is SGHRS, CDR2 YFSETQ, per germline. The CDR3 consists of 16 residues. Unmatched junction bases numbered 11, after V lost 3 bases and J lost 4 bases. The full variable domain, in which reference TRBV5-1 and TRBJ2-5 provide the parts outside the CDR3, is KAGVTQTPRYLIKTRGQQVTLSCSPISGHRSVSWYQQTPGQGLQFLFEYFSETQRNKGNFPGRFSGRQFSNSRSEMNVSTLELGDSALYLCASSSHLSGTGETQYFGPGTRLLVL.

The gene calls are TRBV30 and TRBJ2-7, with a possible D match to TRBD2 (6 bases). Germline V CDR1 and CDR2: GTSNPN, SVGIG (reference sequence). Trimming stripped 6 bases from V and 0 bases from J, with 9 bases between. The CDR3 covers 12 residues. CDR3 loop: CACRGSSYEQYV. The DNA for the CDR3 is TGTGCCTGTCGGGGGAGCTCCTACGAGCAGTACGTC.

This chain joins TRBV13 and TRBJ1-1; D is perhaps TRBD1 (6 bases). Deletions cut 3 bases from V and 1 base from J, with 9 bases between. The length of the CDR3 is 14 residues. From germline, CDR1 is PRHDT and CDR2 FYEKMQ (reference sequence). CDR3 DNA sequence: TGTGCCAGCAGCTTGCAGGGGCGGAACACTGAAGCTTTCTTT. Its protein product is CASSLQGRNTEAFF.

V and J are TRBV7-9 and TRBJ1-3; D perhaps matches TRBD1 (5 bases). The CDR3 is made up of 15 amino acids. Germline V lookup: CDR1 SEHNR, CDR2 FQNEAQ (reference sequence). Trimming shortened V by 5 bases and J by 0 bases, and 11 bases separated the two germline ends. CDR3 sequence reads: CASSPDSPSGNTIYF. The CDR3 DNA is TGTGCCAGCAGCCCCGACAGTCCCTCTGGAAACACCATATATTTT.

The gene calls are TRBV5-1 and TRBJ1-4; 9 bases are shared with TRBD1. The CDR3 sequence is 15 residues long. CDR1 and CDR2 from the germline V gene are SGHRS and YFSETQ. Trimming removed 4 bases from V and 7 bases from J; junction bases left unmatched: 8. The CDR3 is CASSPTGTGPEKLFF. CDR3 in DNA: TGCGCCAGCAGCCCGACCGGGACAGGGCCTGAAAAACTGTTTTTT.

J is TRBJ2-5 and V is TRBV14, with TRBD1 matching over 8 bases. J was trimmed by 3 bases and V by 0 bases; bases with no gene match: 12. The CDR3 has 18 amino acids. Germline V gene data show CDR1 as SGHDN and CDR2 as FVKESK. CDR3 in DNA: TGTGCCAGCAGCCAAGATAGGGCCTGGGGACAGGACGAAGAGACCCAGTACTTC. It codes for CASSQDRAWGQDEETQYF.